This T cell receptor beta chain was recovered during a study of CD8 T cells in ankylosing spondylitis listed by TCRdb under 2017. As for the study more broadly: To find TCR variants linked to disease, the study profiled T cell receptor beta repertoires in ankylosing spondylitis patients and healthy donors. In total, the full study cohort was made up of about 99 healthy donors and approximately 27 ankylosing spondylitis patients. Peripheral blood was sampled, and synovial fluid was also collected from ankylosing spondylitis patients. The full study reports these points: Some motif variants had previously been reported in the synovial fluid and blood of reactive arthritis patients, which suggests shared mechanisms of disease initiation. The disease-linked clones were reported to be significantly enriched in matched synovial fluid samples from ankylosing spondylitis patients. The disease-linked clones had a CD8+ phenotype and were found at relatively low frequencies in peripheral blood. A TCR beta motif made up of several highly homologous amino acid variants appeared to be characteristic of blood from ankylosing spondylitis patients.

Synovial fluid samples were matched to blood samples from the same ankylosing spondylitis patients. Instrument on record: Illumina HiSeq 2500. TCR beta libraries were prepared by quantitative 5'-RACE with molecular barcodes. As for how the authors treated the data: Disease-linked TCR variants were identified with a new computational method built on a probabilistic model of VDJ rearrangement. Through fastp at Q25 and MiXCR, TCRdb rebuilt clones from the public reads, retaining in-frame beta chains. CDR3 protein sequences are deduplicated, and each keeps its most common genes and DNA. The V and J calls here are based on TCRdb, not the publication. The sample has 30,000 to 45,000 distinct CDR3 sequences on record, about 11% of them singletons. 20% of the sample is held by the ten biggest clonotypes. Notes on this clonotype: This clone's antigen is unknown. Per-base qualities were not stored, and no clone one base away is much larger.

Clipping removes 3 bases from V and 3 bases from J, with 9 as the unmatched junction base count. The CDR3 holds 16 amino acids from the cysteine to the phenylalanine. Just CDR3 DNA is preserved here, 48 bases in frame from base 1. CDR1 and CDR2 are read off the germline V gene (reference sequence) as LNHDA and SQIVND. This clonotype was obtained from a male donor with ankylosing spondylitis. Specimen: synovial fluid, either unsorted or a sorted T cell fraction (not recorded which). The rearranged segments are TRBV19 and TRBJ2-7, with 9 bases in between that match TRBD1. The CDR3 reads CASSINLDRGYYEQYF. The nucleotides read TGTGCCAGTAGTATCAACCTAGACAGGGGGTACTACGAGCAGTACTTC.